A single sample is the source of the 15 T cell receptor beta chains below, sequenced in a study of regulatory dendritic cells for organ transplantation. No antigen has been identified for these receptors. CFSE-labeled sorted T cells met regulatory or mature dendritic cells for over 4 days. Measured with immunoSEQ multiplex PCR; TCRdb has only the in-frame clones, and not every one. The data contain 9,500 to 15,000 clones, 60% to 80% of them singletons. The sample was naive CD4+ T cells from blood cultured with regulatory dendritic cells. Subset in this sample: CD45RA+ naive T cells. The receptors were gathered from a human donor in good health.

This chain connects TRBV18 to TRBJ2-7; 7 positions match TRBD1. The CDR3 contains 14 residues. The V and J ends lost 6 bases and 5 bases, in that order; junction bases with no gene match: 10. Germline V gene lookup returns CDR1 KGHSH and CDR2 LQKENI. CDR3: CASSGETGINEQYF. CDR3 sequence (DNA): TGTGCCAGCTCGGGCGAGACAGGGATCAACGAGCAGTACTTC. The variable domain in full, completed from reference TRBV18 and TRBJ2-7, reads NAGVMQNPRHLVRRRGQEARLRCSPMKGHSHVYWYRQLPEEGLKFMVYLQKENIIDESGMPKERFSAEFPKEGPSILRIQQVVRGDSAAYFCASSGETGINEQYFGPGTRLTVT.

The genes are TRBV5-6 and TRBJ2-3; a possible D gene is TRBD2 (5 bases). Deletions cut 3 bases from V and 0 bases from J, with 11 bases between. Looked up from germline, CDR1 is SGHDT and CDR2 is YYEEEE. The CDR3 is made up of 15 amino acids. The DNA for the CDR3 is TGTGCCAGCAGCTCCTTGAGGGTAAGCACAGATACGCAGTATTTT. As protein: CASSSLRVSTDTQYF.

The J gene is TRBJ1-6, the V gene TRBV6-5, with 10 positions matching TRBD1. In germline, CDR1 is MNHEY, CDR2 SVGAGI. The junction had 3 bases not matched to a gene; V was cut back by 6 bases and J by 7 bases. This CDR3 is 14 amino acids long. As DNA, the CDR3 is TGTGCCAGCAGGGGGACAGGGGAAAATTCACCCCTCCACTTT. This sequence encodes CASRGTGENSPLHF.

The chain carries TRBV4-1 and TRBJ2-1; the match to TRBD2 covers 8 bases. Germline-derived CDR1 and CDR2 are MGHRA and YSYEKL. This CDR3 is built from 17 residues. V lost 3 bases to trimming and J lost 7 bases; unmatched junction nucleotides: 14. For the CDR3, the DNA is TGCGCCAGCAGCCACCCCTCGGGGCGGGGGGCCGGGAATGAGCAGTTCTTC. Translation: CASSHPSGRGAGNEQFF.

The chain employs TRBV10-3 and TRBJ1-1; D gene ambiguous. The CDR3 is 12 residues long. Germline V gene lookup returns CDR1 ENHRY and CDR2 SYGVKD. The V end lost 6 bases, the J end lost 4 bases, and 9 bases lay between the germline ends. The CDR3 region is CAISTRGTEAFF. DNA for the CDR3: TGTGCCATCAGCACACGGGGCACTGAAGCTTTCTTT.

V and J are TRBV18 and TRBJ2-7; the match to TRBD1 covers 11 bases. Germline assignment: CDR1 KGHSH and CDR2 LQKENI. Losses at the gene ends were 3 bases for V and 6 bases for J; bases not matched to a gene: 10. This CDR3 spans 16 amino acids. The CDR3 protein is CASSPRTGGGYSEQYF. For the CDR3, the DNA is TGTGCCAGCTCACCTCGGACAGGGGGCGGTTATTCCGAGCAGTACTTC.

This clone was counted between two and nine times. The rearrangement links TRBV10-3 to TRBJ1-3; 7 bases map to TRBD1. The CDR3 runs 13 residues. V was pared by 6 bases and J by 3 bases, with 2 bases of the junction left unmatched. Germline V lookup: CDR1 ENHRY, CDR2 SYGVKD. CDR3 in DNA: TGTGCCATCAGGGGACAGTATGGAAACACCATATATTTT. Encoded protein: CAIRGQYGNTIYF.

The V and J genes are TRBV2 and TRBJ2-3; possible D gene TRBD2, 5 bases. Germline values: CDR1 SNHLY, CDR2 FYNNEI. The CDR3 totals 13 residues. The ends were cut back, 5 bases at V and 3 bases at J, with 9 bases in the middle. The CDR3 sequence is CASSSRGTDTQYF. CDR3 coding DNA: TGTGCCAGCAGTTCCCGGGGAACAGATACGCAGTATTTT.

The chain combines TRBV19 with TRBJ1-1; 8 bases fit TRBD1. The CDR3 has 13 amino acids. Germline trimming cut 6 bases from V and 4 bases from J; bases unmatched to any gene: 4. Germline-derived CDR1 and CDR2 are LNHDA and SQIVND (reference sequence). The CDR3: CASSRDRGTEAFF. In DNA form, the CDR3 reads TGTGCCAGTAGCCGAGACAGGGGCACTGAAGCTTTCTTT.

The chain combines TRBV5-4 with TRBJ2-7, with 10 bases fitting TRBD1. Germline CDR1 reads SGHNT; CDR2 reads YYREEE (reference sequence). The length of the CDR3 is 16 residues. V lost 4 bases to trimming and J lost 6 bases; unmatched junction nucleotides: 13. The CDR3, as DNA: TGTGCCAGCAGCCGAGGAGGGGGTGACAGGGGGCGCGAGCAGTACTTC. Translating gives CASSRGGGDRGREQYF.

This clone was detected only once. This chain connects TRBV2 to TRBJ1-1; possibly TRBD1 for D (5 bases). CDR3 length: 14 residues. CDR1 is SNHLY, CDR2 FYNNEI, per germline. V lost 6 bases, J lost 2 bases, and 13 bases lay in between. The CDR3 here is CASRIAGRNTEAFF. In DNA form, the CDR3 reads TGTGCCAGCAGGATCGCGGGACGTAACACTGAAGCTTTCTTT.

The chain combines TRBV10-3 with TRBJ1-2; possibly TRBD1 for D (6 bases). This CDR3 contains 16 residues. Trimming removed 0 bases at V and 6 bases at J, with 17 bases between. CDR1 ENHRY and CDR2 SYGVKD come from the germline V gene. CDR3 sequence: CAISESRKGDSDGYTF. In DNA, the CDR3 is TGTGCCATCAGTGAGTCGAGGAAGGGGGATAGTGATGGCTACACCTTC.

The chain is built from TRBV10-3 and TRBJ2-5; 7 nucleotides line up with TRBD1. CDR1 and CDR2 from the germline V gene are ENHRY and SYGVKD. Germline trimming cut 7 bases from V and 1 base from J; bases unmatched to any gene: 3. CDR3 length: 13 amino acids. The CDR3 DNA reads TGTGCCATCAATCGGGACAGCCAAGAGACCCAGTACTTC. Protein sequence: CAINRDSQETQYF.

The chain employs TRBV5-8 and TRBJ2-3; 8 bases align to TRBD1. CDR1 is SGHTS and CDR2 is YDEGEE in the germline V gene. J lost 0 bases, V lost 0 bases, and 3 bases had no gene match. The CDR3 has 16 residues. CDR3 nucleotide sequence: TGTGCCAGCAGCTTGGGGGACAGGCGTAGCACAGATACGCAGTATTTT. The encoded protein is CASSLGDRRSTDTQYF.

The V gene is TRBV5-4, the J gene TRBJ1-1; 9 nucleotides line up with TRBD1. The CDR3 runs to 14 residues. V shed 3 bases and J 3 bases; nucleotides not matched to a gene: 3. In germline, CDR1 is SGHNT, CDR2 YYREEE (reference sequence). The CDR3: CASSSTGGDTEAFF. CDR3 DNA sequence: TGTGCCAGCAGCTCGACAGGGGGTGACACTGAAGCTTTCTTT.